The entry that follows covers one TCR beta chain sequence. A much larger clone differs by one base, so this may be a read error. From RNA transcripts, TCR beta CDR3 regions were amplified. HTBI primers were the set used in a first-round RT-PCR of the TCR CDR3. TCRdb redid the calling of the multiplex PCR reads with MiXCR, one entry per CDR3 protein. The sample includes over 700,000 distinct CDR3 sequences, approximately 18% of them seen just once. The record originates from a study of T cells in Graves' hyperthyroidism and ophthalmopathy. The sequence came from a woman aged 45-60 years with Graves' hyperthyroidism that later progressed to Graves' ophthalmopathy. The sequencing input was blood.

This CDR3 reads CAIGTASPLHF. The CDR3 coding sequence is TGTGCCATTGGGACGGCGTCACCCCTCCACTTT. V gene TRBV6-1 combines with J gene TRBJ1-6; possibly TRBD1 for D (5 bases). Trimming took off 10 bases at V and 10 bases at J, with 11 bases between the two ends. This CDR3 contains 11 residues. Germline lookup yields CDR1 MNHNS and CDR2 SASEGT.